This T cell receptor (beta chain) emerged from a study of technical replicates of blood from a handful of donors. Produced via immunoSEQ multiplex PCR; TCRdb's table is partial and in-frame only. The profile covers fewer than 100,000 clones, with over 75% appearing a single time and roughly 0.41% taken by the ten largest. The CDR3 has 16 amino acids. V was pared by 4 bases and J by 6 bases, with 20 bases between. Germline assignment: CDR1 SGDLS and CDR2 YYNGEE. The origin of this receptor is a human donor in good health. V and J are TRBV9 and TRBJ2-1; a possible D gene is TRBD2 (5 bases). Sequencing used T cells isolated from PBMCs. The CDR3 region has the DNA TGTGCCAGCAGCCAATACAGCGGAATGATTCTCAATGAGCAGTTCTTC. The encoded protein is CASSQYSGMILNEQFF.